This TCR beta chain was retrieved from a study of regulatory T cells in long-lasting Graves disease. Points from the study as a whole: Persistent Graves' patients showed a TCR diversity that was lower than that of newly diagnosed ones.

As to time point: persistent/refractory GD, antithyroid drugs over 5 years with positive TRAb. From RNA extracted from PBMCs, the TCR library was made. The CDR3 consists of 19 residues. J was trimmed by 4 bases and V by 5 bases; bases with no gene match: 14. The V gene's germline CDR1 is MDHEN and CDR2 SYDVKM. Both iRepertoire HTBI primers and Arm-PCR of CDR3 regions were used to build the TCR beta libraries. In TCRdb, the multiplex PCR reads were re-called with MiXCR into one record per CDR3 protein. The sample lists under 500,000 distinct CDR3 sequences, more than 20% seen once, with 7% to 9.5% in the top ten. On this clonotype itself: What it recognizes is unknown.

The chain is built from TRBV28 and TRBJ2-2; 12 nucleotides align to TRBD2. This TCR came from a female donor with Graves disease. The material was peripheral blood mononuclear cells (PBMCs), obtained when the disease was refractory, from a patient treated with antithyroid drugs. The CDR3 protein is CASSPFLAGGPSGTGELFF. CDR3 bases: TGTGCCAGCAGTCCTTTCCTAGCGGGAGGGCCCTCGGGCACCGGGGAGCTGTTTTTT.